The rows below give T cell receptor beta chains drawn from one sample of a study of blood T cells in healthy people across ages. One entry per CDR3 protein, called by TCRdb with MiXCR from the 5' RACE reads. This table holds about 1.1 million distinct CDR3 sequences, 35% to 40% found once. Specimen: blood. These receptor sequences come from a man between 18 and 29 years old in good health. The CDR3 runs from the conserved cysteine through the conserved F or W. The D gene is left open where the match is weak. Part of the rows lack a size; the others show once, few, many or a class for expanded clones.

j_call | d_call | v_call | clone_size | cdr3_nt | cdr3_aa
TRBJ1-1 | - | TRBV6-6 | - | TGTGCCAGCAGTTACCCCCCGGGGGGCACTGAAGCTTTCTTT | CASSYPPGGTEAFF
TRBJ2-5 | - | TRBV6-5 | - | TGTGCCAGCAGCCCAGCGGCACGAGAGACCCAGTACTTC | CASSPAARETQYF
TRBJ2-7 | - | TRBV25-1 | few | TGTGCCAGCAGTGAGCGCGGTAGCGGCTACGAGCAGTACTTC | CASSERGSGYEQYF
TRBJ1-6 | - | TRBV5-1 | - | TGCGCCAGCAGCTTGGAGACCTCTAATAATTCACCCCTCCACTTT | CASSLETSNNSPLHF
TRBJ2-7 | - | TRBV2 | - | TGTGCCAGCTGCTTACGATGGGAGCAGTACTTC | CASCLRWEQYF
TRBJ2-1 | TRBD2 | TRBV20-1 | - | TGCAGTGCTTGGGGTCTGAGCGGGGGTGGTGAGCAGTTCTTC | CSAWGLSGGGEQFF
TRBJ2-7 | - | TRBV20-1 | - | TGCAGTGGTAAAGGGACATTCCTAGGCGAGCAGTACTTC | CSGKGTFLGEQYF
TRBJ2-7 | - | TRBV20-1 | - | TGCAGTGCTGTCGGGACGGGTGCTTACGAGCAGTACTTC | CSAVGTGAYEQYF
TRBJ1-1 | - | TRBV20-1 | - | TGCAGTGCTAGAGCCAGAGGTGAGGTGCAGAGTGAAGCTTTCTTT | CSARARGEVQSEAFF
TRBJ1-1 | - | TRBV5-1 | - | TGCGCCAGCAGCTTGTTACGGGTAGAGGCCACTGAAGCTTTCTTT | CASSLLRVEATEAFF
TRBJ1-4 | - | TRBV6-2/TRBV6-3 | - | TGTGCCAGCAGCTCGACCGCATCCGACCGGGAAAAACTGTTTTTT | CASSSTASDREKLFF
TRBJ1-2 | - | TRBV28 | few | TGTGCCAGCAGAGTACAGGGAAGTAACTATGGCTACACCTTC | CASRVQGSNYGYTF
TRBJ2-1 | TRBD1 | TRBV5-1 | few | TGCGCCAGCTGGTCCACCGGGACAGGGGCCTACAATGAGCAGTTCTTC | CASWSTGTGAYNEQFF
TRBJ2-1 | - | TRBV7-9 | few | TGTGCCAGCAGCTTAGGGCGGAACTACAATGAGCAGTTCTTC | CASSLGRNYNEQFF